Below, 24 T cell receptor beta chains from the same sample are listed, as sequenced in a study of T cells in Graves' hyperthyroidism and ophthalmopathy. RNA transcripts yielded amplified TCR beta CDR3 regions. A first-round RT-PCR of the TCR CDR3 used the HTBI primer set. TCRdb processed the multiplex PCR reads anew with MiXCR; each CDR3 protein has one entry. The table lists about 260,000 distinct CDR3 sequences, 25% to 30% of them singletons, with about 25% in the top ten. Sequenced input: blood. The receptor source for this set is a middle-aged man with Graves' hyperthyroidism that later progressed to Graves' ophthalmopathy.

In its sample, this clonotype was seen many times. The CDR3 nucleotides read TGTGCCTGGAACGGGTACACTGAAGCTTTCTTT. It encodes CAWNGYTEAFF. The chain is built from TRBV30 and TRBJ1-1; D ambiguous. V lost 4 bases and J 3 bases, leaving 6 bases between the germline ends. Germline loops: CDR1 GTSNPN, CDR2 SVGIG (reference sequence). This CDR3 is built from 11 residues.

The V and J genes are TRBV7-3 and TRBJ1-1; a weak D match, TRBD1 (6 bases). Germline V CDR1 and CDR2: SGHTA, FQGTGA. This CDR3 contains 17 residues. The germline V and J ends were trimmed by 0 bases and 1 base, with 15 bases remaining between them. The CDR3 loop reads CASSLTGRSGANTEAFF. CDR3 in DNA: TGTGCCAGCAGCTTAACAGGGAGGTCAGGGGCGAACACTGAAGCTTTCTTT.

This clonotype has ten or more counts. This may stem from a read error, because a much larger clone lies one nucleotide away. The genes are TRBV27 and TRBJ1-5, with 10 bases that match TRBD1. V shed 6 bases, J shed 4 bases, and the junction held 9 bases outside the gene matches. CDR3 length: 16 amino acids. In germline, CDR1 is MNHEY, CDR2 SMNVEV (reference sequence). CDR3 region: CASRAFGQGGNQPQHF. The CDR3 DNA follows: TGTGCCAGCAGGGCTTTTGGACAGGGGGGTAATCAGCCCCAGCATTTT.

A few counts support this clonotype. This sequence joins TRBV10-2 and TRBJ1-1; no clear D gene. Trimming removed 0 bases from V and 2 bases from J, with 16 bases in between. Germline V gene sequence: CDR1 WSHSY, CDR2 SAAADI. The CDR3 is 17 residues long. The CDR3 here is CASSESPGGWGNTEAFF. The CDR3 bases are TGCGCCAGCAGTGAGTCCCCCGGCGGCTGGGGAAACACTGAAGCTTTCTTT.

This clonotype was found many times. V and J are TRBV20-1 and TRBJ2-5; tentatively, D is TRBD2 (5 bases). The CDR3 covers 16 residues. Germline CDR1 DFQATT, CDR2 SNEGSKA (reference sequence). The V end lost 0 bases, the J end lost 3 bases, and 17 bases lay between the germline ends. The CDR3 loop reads CSARENALEAEETQYF. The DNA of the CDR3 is TGCAGTGCTAGAGAAAACGCACTGGAGGCGGAAGAGACCCAGTACTTC.

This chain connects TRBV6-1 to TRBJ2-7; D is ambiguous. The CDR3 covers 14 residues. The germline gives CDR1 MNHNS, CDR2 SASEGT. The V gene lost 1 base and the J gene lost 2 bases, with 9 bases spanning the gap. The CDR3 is CASSEGLTTYEQYF. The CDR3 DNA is TGTGCCAGCAGTGAAGGCCTGACGACCTACGAGCAGTACTTC.

CDR3 amino acids: CASSYSPPGQGETQYF. The CDR3 coding sequence is TGTGCCAGCAGTTACTCACCTCCGGGACAGGGGGAGACCCAGTACTTC. The gene calls are TRBV6-2 or TRBV6-3 and TRBJ2-5, with TRBD1 matching 10 bases. The V and J ends lost 0 bases and 5 bases, in that order; junction bases with no gene match: 6. The germline V gene has CDR1 MNHEY and CDR2 SVGEGT. This CDR3 contains 16 residues.

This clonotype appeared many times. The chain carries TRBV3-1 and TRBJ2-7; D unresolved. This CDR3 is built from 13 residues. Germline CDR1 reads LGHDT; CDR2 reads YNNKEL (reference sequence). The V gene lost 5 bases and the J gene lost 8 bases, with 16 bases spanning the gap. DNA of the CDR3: TGTGCCAGCAGCTCCCAGACTTCTAAACAGCAGTACTTC. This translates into CASSSQTSKQQYF.

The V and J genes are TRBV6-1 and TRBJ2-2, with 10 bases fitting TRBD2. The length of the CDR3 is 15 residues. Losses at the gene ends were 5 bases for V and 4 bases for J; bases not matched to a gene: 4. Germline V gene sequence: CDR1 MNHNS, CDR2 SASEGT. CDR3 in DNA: TGTGCCAGCAGTATTAGCGGGGGGCCCACCGGGGAGCTGTTTTTT. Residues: CASSISGGPTGELFF.

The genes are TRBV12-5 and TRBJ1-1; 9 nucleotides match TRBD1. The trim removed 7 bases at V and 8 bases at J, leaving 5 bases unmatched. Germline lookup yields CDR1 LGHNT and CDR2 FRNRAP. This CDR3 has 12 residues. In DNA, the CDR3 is TGTGCTAGTGTCAAGGGACAGGGAGAAGCTTTCTTT. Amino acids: CASVKGQGEAFF. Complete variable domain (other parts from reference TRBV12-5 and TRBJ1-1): DARVTQTPRHKVTEMGQEVTMRCQPILGHNTVFWYRQTMMQGLELLAYFRNRAPLDDSGMPKDRFSAEMPDATLATLKIQPSEPRDSAVYFCASVKGQGEAFFGQGTRLTVV.

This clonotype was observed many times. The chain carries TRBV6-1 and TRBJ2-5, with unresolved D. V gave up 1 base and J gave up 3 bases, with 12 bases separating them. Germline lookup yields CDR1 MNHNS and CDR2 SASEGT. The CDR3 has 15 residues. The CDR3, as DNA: TGTGCCAGCAGTGAAGACTGGCAGGATAAAGAGACCCAGTACTTC. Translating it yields CASSEDWQDKETQYF.

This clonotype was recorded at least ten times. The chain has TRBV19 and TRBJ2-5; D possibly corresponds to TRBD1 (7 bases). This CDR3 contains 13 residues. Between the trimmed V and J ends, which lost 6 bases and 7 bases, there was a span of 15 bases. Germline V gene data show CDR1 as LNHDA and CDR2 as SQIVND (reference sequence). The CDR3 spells CASSIYRGGTQYF. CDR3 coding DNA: TGTGCCAGTAGCATCTACAGGGGAGGGACCCAGTACTTC.

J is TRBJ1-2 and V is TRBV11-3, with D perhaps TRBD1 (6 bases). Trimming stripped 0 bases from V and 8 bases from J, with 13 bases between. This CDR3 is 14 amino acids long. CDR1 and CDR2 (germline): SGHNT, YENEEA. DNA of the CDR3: TGTGCCAGCAGCTTAGATGTTACAGGGTACGGCTACACCTTC. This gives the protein CASSLDVTGYGYTF.

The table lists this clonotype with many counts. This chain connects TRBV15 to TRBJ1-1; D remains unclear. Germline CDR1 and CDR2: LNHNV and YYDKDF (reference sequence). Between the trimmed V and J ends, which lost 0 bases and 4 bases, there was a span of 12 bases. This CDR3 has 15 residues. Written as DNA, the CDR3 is TGTGCCACCAGCAGAGACGGGCAGGCCTTCACTGAAGCTTTCTTT. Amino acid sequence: CATSRDGQAFTEAFF. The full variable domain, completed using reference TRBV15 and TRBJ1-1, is DAMVIQNPRYQVTQFGKPVTLSCSQTLNHNVMYWYQQKSSQAPKLLFHYYDKDFNNEADTPDNFQSRRPNTSFCFLDIRSPGLGDTAMYLCATSRDGQAFTEAFFGQGTRLTVV.

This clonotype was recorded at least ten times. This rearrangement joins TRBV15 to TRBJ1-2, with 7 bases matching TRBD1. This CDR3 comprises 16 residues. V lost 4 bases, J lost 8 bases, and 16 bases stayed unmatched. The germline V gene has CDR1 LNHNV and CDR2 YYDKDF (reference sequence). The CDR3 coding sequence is TGTGCCACCAGCAACAGGGGACGTGCGGAACGTATGGGCTACACCTTC. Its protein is CATSNRGRAERMGYTF. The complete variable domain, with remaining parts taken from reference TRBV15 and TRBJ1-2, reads DAMVIQNPRYQVTQFGKPVTLSCSQTLNHNVMYWYQQKSSQAPKLLFHYYDKDFNNEADTPDNFQSRRPNTSFCFLDIRSPGLGDTAMYLCATSNRGRAERMGYTFGSGTRLTVV.

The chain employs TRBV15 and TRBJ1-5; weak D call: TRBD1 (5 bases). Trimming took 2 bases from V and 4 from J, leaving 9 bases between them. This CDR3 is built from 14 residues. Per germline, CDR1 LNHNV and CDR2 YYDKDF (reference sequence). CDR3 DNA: TGTGCCACCAGCAGATGGGACCGAAATCAGCCCCAGCATTTT. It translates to CATSRWDRNQPQHF.

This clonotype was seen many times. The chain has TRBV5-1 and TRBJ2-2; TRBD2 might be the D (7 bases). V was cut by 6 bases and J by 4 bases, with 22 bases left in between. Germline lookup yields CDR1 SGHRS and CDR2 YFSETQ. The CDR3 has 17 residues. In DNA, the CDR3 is TGCGCCAGCACCCCTGGGGGGGGGCGCCTCAGCACCGGGGAGCTGTTTTTT. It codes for CASTPGGGRLSTGELFF.

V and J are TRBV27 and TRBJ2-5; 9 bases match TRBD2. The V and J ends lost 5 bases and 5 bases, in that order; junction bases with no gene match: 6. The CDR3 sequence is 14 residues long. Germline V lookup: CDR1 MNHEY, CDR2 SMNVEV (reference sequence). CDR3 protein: CASSPLAGHETQYF. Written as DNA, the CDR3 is TGTGCCAGCAGTCCCCTAGCGGGGCATGAGACCCAGTACTTC.

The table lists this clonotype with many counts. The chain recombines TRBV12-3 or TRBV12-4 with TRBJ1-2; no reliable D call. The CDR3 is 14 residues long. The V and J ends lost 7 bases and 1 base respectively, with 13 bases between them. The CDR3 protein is CASTSPGDNYGYTF. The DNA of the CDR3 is TGTGCCAGCACCTCACCAGGAGATAACTATGGCTACACCTTC.

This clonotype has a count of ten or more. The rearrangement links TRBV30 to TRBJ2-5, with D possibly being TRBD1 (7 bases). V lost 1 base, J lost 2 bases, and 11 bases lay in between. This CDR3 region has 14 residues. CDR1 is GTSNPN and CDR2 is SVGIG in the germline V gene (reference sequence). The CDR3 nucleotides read TGTGCCTGGAGTGGGACAGGACTACAAGAGACCCAGTACTTC. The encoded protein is CAWSGTGLQETQYF.

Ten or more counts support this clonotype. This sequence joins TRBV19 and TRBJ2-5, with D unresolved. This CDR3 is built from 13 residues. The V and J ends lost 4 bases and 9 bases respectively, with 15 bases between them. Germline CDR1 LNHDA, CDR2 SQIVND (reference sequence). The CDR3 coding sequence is TGTGCCAGTAGTACGACCCCAGGATTGGCCCAGTACTTC. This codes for CASSTTPGLAQYF.

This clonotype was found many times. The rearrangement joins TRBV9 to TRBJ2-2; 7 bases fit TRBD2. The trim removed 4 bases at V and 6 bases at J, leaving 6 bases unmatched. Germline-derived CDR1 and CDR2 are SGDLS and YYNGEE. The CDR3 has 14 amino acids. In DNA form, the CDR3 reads TGTGCCAGCAGCCATACGGGAGGAGCCGGGGAGCTGTTTTTT. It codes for CASSHTGGAGELFF.

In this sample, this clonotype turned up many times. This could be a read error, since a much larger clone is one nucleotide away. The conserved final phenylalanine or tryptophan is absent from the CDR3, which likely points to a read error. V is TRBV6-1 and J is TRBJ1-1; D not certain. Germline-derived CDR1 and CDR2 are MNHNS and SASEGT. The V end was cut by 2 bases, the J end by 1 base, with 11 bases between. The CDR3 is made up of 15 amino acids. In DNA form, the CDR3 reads TGTGCCAGCAGTGAACTCGCCCAAAAGAACACTGAAGCTTTCTCT. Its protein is CASSELAQKNTEAFS.

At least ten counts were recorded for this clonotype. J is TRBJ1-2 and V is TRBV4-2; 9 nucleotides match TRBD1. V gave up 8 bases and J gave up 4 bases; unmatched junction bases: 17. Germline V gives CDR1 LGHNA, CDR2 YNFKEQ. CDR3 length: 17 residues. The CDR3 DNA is TGTGCCAGCGGAGAGACTCACAGGGGGCAATGGGCCTATGGCTACACCTTC. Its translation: CASGETHRGQWAYGYTF.